A single sample is the source of the 18 T cell receptor beta chains below, sequenced in a study of regulatory T cells in long-lasting Graves disease. The time point: newly diagnosed GD, antithyroid drugs for less than 3 months. The TCR library was made from RNA extracted from PBMCs. Building the TCR beta libraries relied on iRepertoire HTBI primers, and CDR3 regions underwent Arm-PCR. TCRdb analysed the multiplex PCR reads with MiXCR anew, one entry per CDR3 protein. The data contain under 300,000 distinct CDR3 sequences, 15% to 20% of them singletons. The same sample was also studied in work on T cells in Graves' hyperthyroidism and ophthalmopathy.

This specimen consisted of peripheral blood mononuclear cells (PBMCs), obtained at new diagnosis, from a patient treated with antithyroid drugs. The receptors come from a woman aged 30 to 39 with Graves disease.

There are many counts of this clonotype. The chain carries TRBV10-3 and TRBJ2-5; possible D gene TRBD2, 5 bases. The CDR3 extends over 13 amino acids. CDR1 and CDR2 (germline): ENHRY, SYGVKD. V lost 3 bases and J lost 3, with 8 bases in between. The CDR3 DNA follows: TGTGCCATCAGTGAAAGCGGCGAAGAGACCCAGTACTTC. This encodes CAISESGEETQYF.

The table lists this clonotype with many counts. The chain recombines TRBV28 with TRBJ1-1; D not resolved. CDR1 and CDR2 (germline): MDHEN, SYDVKM. With 6 bases removed from V and 4 bases from J, the gap between germline ends came to 18 bases. There are 15 residues in the CDR3. CDR3 coding DNA: TGTGCCAGCAGACTTTCATCTTCAGGACGCACTGAAGCTTTCTTT. Protein product: CASRLSSSGRTEAFF. Full variable domain (remainder filled in from reference TRBV28 and TRBJ1-1): DVKVTQSSRYLVKRTGEKVFLECVQDMDHENMFWYRQDPGLGLRLIYFSYDVKMKEKGDIPEGYSVSREKKERFSLILESASTNQTSMYLCASRLSSSGRTEAFFGQGTRLTVV.

This clonotype was recorded at least ten times. This chain joins TRBV19 and TRBJ1-5, with a tentative D call TRBD1 (6 bases). V was clipped by 6 bases and J by 12 bases, with 12 bases between them. The germline V gene encodes CDR1 LNHDA and CDR2 SQIVND (reference sequence). The CDR3 length is 11 residues. The CDR3 DNA reads as TGTGCCAGTAGGGAACAGGGTGTCCAGCATTTT. Translation gives CASREQGVQHF.

The chain joins TRBV6-2 or TRBV6-3 to TRBJ1-3, with 7 bases identical to TRBD1. Per germline, CDR1 MNHEY and CDR2 SVGEGT. This CDR3 is built from 15 residues. With V trimmed by 6 bases and J by 2 bases, 7 bases remained unmatched. In DNA, the CDR3 is TGTGCCAGCAGGCGTACAGGGGACACTGGAAACACCATATATTTT. This encodes CASRRTGDTGNTIYF.

This clonotype came up many times. The rearrangement links TRBV20-1 to TRBJ2-3, with 9 bases lining up with TRBD2. V shed 5 bases and J 2 bases; nucleotides not matched to a gene: 8. The germline V gene has CDR1 DFQATT and CDR2 SNEGSKA (reference sequence). CDR3 size: 15 residues. The CDR3 is CSAGAGGGATDTQYF. The CDR3 region has the DNA TGCAGTGCTGGAGCCGGCGGGGGGGCCACAGATACGCAGTATTTT.

This clonotype showed up many times. The chain joins TRBV2 to TRBJ2-2; 10 nucleotides match TRBD2. The CDR3 runs to 16 residues. Looked up from germline, CDR1 is SNHLY and CDR2 is FYNNEI. The J segment lost 5 bases and the V segment lost 7 bases, leaving 10 bases of the junction unmatched. The CDR3 region has the DNA TGTGCCAGCAATGTCTTAAGCGGGGGGGCAACCGGGGAGCTGTTTTTT. Protein sequence: CASNVLSGGATGELFF.

In this sample, this clonotype turned up many times. This rearrangement joins TRBV12-3 or TRBV12-4 to TRBJ1-5; possibly TRBD1 for D (5 bases). The length of the CDR3 is 14 residues. V was clipped by 3 bases and J by 5 bases, with 11 bases between them. CDR3 in amino acids: CASSFRRVDQPQHF. The CDR3 DNA is TGTGCCAGCAGTTTCCGCAGGGTCGATCAGCCCCAGCATTTT.

The genes are TRBV12-5 and TRBJ2-7; D may be TRBD1 (5 bases). The CDR3 runs to 14 residues. Trimming removed 4 bases from V and 6 bases from J, with 16 bases in between. Germline CDR1 LGHNT, CDR2 FRNRAP. CDR3 bases: TGTGCTAGTGGTTCGACGACAGTATTCCGCGAGCAGTACTTC. This codes for CASGSTTVFREQYF.

This clonotype turned up a few times. CDR3 residues: CASSLSGGVKDTQYF. CDR3 DNA sequence: TGTGCCAGCAGCCTTAGCGGGGGGGTGAAAGATACGCAGTATTTT. V is TRBV6-1 and J is TRBJ2-3, with 11 nucleotides matching TRBD2. Germline CDR1 and CDR2: MNHNS and SASEGT. V shed 6 bases and J 5 bases; nucleotides not matched to a gene: 7. The CDR3 is 15 amino acids.

This clonotype was recorded many times. V usage is TRBV20-1 and J usage is TRBJ2-7; 8 bases line up with TRBD1. Germline CDR1 and CDR2: DFQATT and SNEGSKA (reference sequence). The CDR3 covers 15 residues. V lost 1 base, J lost 6 bases, and 11 bases stayed unmatched. The CDR3 nucleotides read TGCAGTGCTAGAGCCCGGACAGGGCCCTTTCCCGAGCAGTACTTC. It translates to CSARARTGPFPEQYF.

In this sample, this clonotype turned up many times. The chain has TRBV12-5 and TRBJ1-1, with 7 bases that match TRBD1. Germline lookup yields CDR1 LGHNT and CDR2 FRNRAP. This CDR3 has 15 residues. V trimming: 5 bases; J trimming: 4 bases; junction bases outside the gene matches: 10. The DNA of the CDR3 is TGTGCTAGTGGTCCCAACAGGGGAGGTCGCACTGAAGCTTTCTTT. This translates into CASGPNRGGRTEAFF.

This clonotype was observed at least ten times. The chain joins TRBV18 to TRBJ2-7, with 7 nucleotides matching TRBD2. The germline CDR1 and CDR2 sequences are KGHSH and LQKENI. Germline trimming cut 3 bases from V and 0 bases from J; bases unmatched to any gene: 2. The CDR3 is 14 amino acids. The CDR3 sequence is CASSPGGYSYEQYF. The CDR3 DNA follows: TGTGCCAGCTCACCGGGGGGGTACTCCTACGAGCAGTACTTC. Full variable domain (outside the CDR3, taken from reference TRBV18 and TRBJ2-7): NAGVMQNPRHLVRRRGQEARLRCSPMKGHSHVYWYRQLPEEGLKFMVYLQKENIIDESGMPKERFSAEFPKEGPSILRIQQVVRGDSAAYFCASSPGGYSYEQYFGPGTRLTVT.

This clonotype showed up many times. The rearrangement links TRBV12-3 or TRBV12-4 to TRBJ1-2; 8 nucleotides align to TRBD1. There are 15 residues in the CDR3. V was clipped by 1 base and J by 3 bases; unmatched bases: 4. The CDR3 spells CASSLEAGGDYGYTF. The CDR3 DNA reads TGTGCCAGCAGTTTAGAGGCAGGGGGCGACTATGGCTACACCTTC.

Ten or more counts support this clonotype. The V call is TRBV9, the J call TRBJ1-1, with a possible D match to TRBD1 (5 bases). Per germline, CDR1 SGDLS and CDR2 YYNGEE. V was shortened by 0 bases and J by 5 bases, with 14 bases between the two germline ends. The CDR3 covers 15 residues. The DNA of the CDR3 is TGTGCCAGCAGCGTAGTTCGGGGGACGGAAACTGAAGCTTTCTTT. This gives the protein CASSVVRGTETEAFF.

The sample holds many counts of this clonotype. The V call is TRBV9, the J call TRBJ1-1; 12 nucleotides match TRBD1. With V trimmed by 2 bases and J by 0 bases, 2 bases remained unmatched. CDR3 size: 16 residues. Germline loops: CDR1 SGDLS, CDR2 YYNGEE. CDR3 bases: TGTGCCAGCAGCGTGGGGACAGGGGGCTTGAACACTGAAGCTTTCTTT. Translated, it gives CASSVGTGGLNTEAFF.

This clonotype was detected ten times or more. This chain connects TRBV24-1 to TRBJ2-3, with D unresolved. V was trimmed by 4 bases and J by 6 bases, leaving 4 bases between them. This CDR3 is 11 amino acids long. Germline values: CDR1 KGHDR, CDR2 SFDVKD. In DNA, the CDR3 is TGTGCCACCAGTGAGTCCGATACGCAGTATTTT. Its protein product is CATSESDTQYF.

At least ten counts were recorded for this clonotype. The rearrangement uses TRBV12-3 or TRBV12-4 and TRBJ1-1, with 7 bases identical to TRBD1. With V trimmed by 6 bases and J by 0 bases, 10 bases remained unmatched. The CDR3 is 16 amino acids. CDR3 loop: CASSPLTGNMNTEAFF. DNA of the CDR3: TGTGCCAGCAGCCCGTTGACAGGGAACATGAACACTGAAGCTTTCTTT.

Details on this clonotype: A junction end diverges from the germline sequence, so it may reflect a read error. J is TRBJ2-5 and V is TRBV28; D is possibly TRBD2 (5 bases). The CDR3 extends over 12 amino acids. CDR1 and CDR2 (germline): MDHEN, SYDVKM. CDR3 DNA: TGTGCCAGCAGTTTATCGGGGTTACTTTCCCACTTC. Translating it yields CASSLSGLLSHF. The full variable domain, with the rest looked up from reference TRBV28 and TRBJ2-5, is DVKVTQSSRYLVKRTGEKVFLECVQDMDHENMFWYRQDPGLGLRLIYFSYDVKMKEKGDIPEGYSVSREKKERFSLILESASTNQTSMYLCASSLSGLLSHFGPGTRLLVL.